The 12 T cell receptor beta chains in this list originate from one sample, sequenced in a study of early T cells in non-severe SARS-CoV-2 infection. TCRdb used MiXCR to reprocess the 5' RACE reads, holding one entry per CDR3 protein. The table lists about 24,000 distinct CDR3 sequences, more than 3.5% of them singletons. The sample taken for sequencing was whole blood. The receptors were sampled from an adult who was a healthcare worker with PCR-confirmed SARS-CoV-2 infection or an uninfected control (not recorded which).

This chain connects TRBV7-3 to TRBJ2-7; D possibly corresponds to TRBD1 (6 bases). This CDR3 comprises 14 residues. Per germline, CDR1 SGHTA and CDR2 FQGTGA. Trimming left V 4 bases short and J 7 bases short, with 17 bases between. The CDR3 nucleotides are TGTGCCAGCAGCTCGGACGCAACGAGGGGGGAGCAGTACTTC. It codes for CASSSDATRGEQYF.

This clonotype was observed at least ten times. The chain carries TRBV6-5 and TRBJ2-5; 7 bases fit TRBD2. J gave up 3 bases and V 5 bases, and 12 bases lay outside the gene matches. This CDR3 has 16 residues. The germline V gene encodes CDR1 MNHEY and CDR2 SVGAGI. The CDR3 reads CASSPWPSGMKETQYF. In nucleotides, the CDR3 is TGTGCCAGCAGTCCCTGGCCTAGCGGTATGAAAGAGACCCAGTACTTC.

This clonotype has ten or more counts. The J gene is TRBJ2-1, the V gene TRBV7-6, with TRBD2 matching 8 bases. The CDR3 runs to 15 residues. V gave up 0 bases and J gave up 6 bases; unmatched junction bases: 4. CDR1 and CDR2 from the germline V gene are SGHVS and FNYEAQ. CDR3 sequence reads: CASSLAGGGLNEQFF. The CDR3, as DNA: TGTGCCAGCAGCTTAGCCGGGGGGGGCCTCAATGAGCAGTTCTTC.

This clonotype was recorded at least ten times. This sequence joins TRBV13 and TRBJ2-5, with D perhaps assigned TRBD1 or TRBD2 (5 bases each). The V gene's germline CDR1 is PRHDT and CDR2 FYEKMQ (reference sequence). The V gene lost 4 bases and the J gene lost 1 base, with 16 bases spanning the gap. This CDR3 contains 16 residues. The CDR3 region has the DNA TGTGCCAGCAGCTACAGACAGACCGGGACCCAAGAGACCCAGTACTTC. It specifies CASSYRQTGTQETQYF. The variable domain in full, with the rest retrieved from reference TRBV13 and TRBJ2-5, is AAGVIQSPRHLIKEKRETATLKCYPIPRHDTVYWYQQGPGQDPQFLISFYEKMQSDKGSIPDRFSAQQFSDYHSELNMSSLELGDSALYFCASSYRQTGTQETQYFGPGTRLLVL.

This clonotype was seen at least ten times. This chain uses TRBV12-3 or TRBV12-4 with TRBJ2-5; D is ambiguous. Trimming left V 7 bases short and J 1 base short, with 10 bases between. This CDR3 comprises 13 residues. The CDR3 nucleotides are TGTGCCAGCAAGAAGGAGATCCAAGAGACCCAGTACTTC. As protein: CASKKEIQETQYF.

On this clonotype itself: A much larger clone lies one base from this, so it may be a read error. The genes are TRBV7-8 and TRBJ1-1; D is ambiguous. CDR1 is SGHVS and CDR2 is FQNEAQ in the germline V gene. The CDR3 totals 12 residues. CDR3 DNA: TGTGCCAGCAGCTTTTTGAACACTGATGCTTTCTTT. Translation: CASSFLNTDAFF.

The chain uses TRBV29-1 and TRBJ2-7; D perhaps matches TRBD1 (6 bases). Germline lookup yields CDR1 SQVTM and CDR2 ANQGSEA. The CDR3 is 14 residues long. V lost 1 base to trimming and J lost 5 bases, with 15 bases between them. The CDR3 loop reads CSVEGGRGADEQYF. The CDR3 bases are TGCAGCGTTGAAGGCGGCAGGGGCGCGGACGAGCAGTACTTC.

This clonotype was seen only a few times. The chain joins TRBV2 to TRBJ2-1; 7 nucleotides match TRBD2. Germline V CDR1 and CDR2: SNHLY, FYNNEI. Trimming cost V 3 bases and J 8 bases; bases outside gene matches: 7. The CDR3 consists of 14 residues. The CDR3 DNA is TGTGCCAGCAGTGACGGGACTAACGCCGATGAGCAGTTCTTC. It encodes CASSDGTNADEQFF.

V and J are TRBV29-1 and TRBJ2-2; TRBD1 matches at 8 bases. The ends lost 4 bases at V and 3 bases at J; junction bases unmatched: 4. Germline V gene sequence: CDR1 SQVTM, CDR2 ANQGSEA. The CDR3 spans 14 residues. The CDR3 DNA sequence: TGCAGCGTTGCAAGGACAGGGTACACCGGGGAGCTGTTTTTT. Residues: CSVARTGYTGELFF.

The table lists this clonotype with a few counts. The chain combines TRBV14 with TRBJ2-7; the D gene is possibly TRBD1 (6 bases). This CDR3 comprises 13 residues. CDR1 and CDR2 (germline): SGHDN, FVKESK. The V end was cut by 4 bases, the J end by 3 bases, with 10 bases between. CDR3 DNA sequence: TGTGCCAGCAGCCCAACGGGACACTACGAGCAGTACTTC. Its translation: CASSPTGHYEQYF.

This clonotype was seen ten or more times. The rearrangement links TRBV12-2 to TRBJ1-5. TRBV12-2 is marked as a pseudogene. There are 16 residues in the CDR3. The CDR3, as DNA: TGTGCAAGTCGCCTTATAGAACCACCAGACACACAGCCCCAGCATTTT. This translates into CASRLIEPPDTQPQHF.

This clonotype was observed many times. The CDR3: CASMPGTYNEQFF. Written as DNA, the CDR3 is TGTGCCAGCATGCCTGGTACCTACAATGAGCAGTTCTTC. The rearrangement joins TRBV2 to TRBJ2-1; D is ambiguous. CDR1 SNHLY and CDR2 FYNNEI come from the germline V gene. The length of the CDR3 is 13 residues. V lost 7 bases, J lost 2 bases, and 9 bases lay in between. Filled out from reference TRBV2 and TRBJ2-1, the complete variable domain reads EPEVTQTPSHQVTQMGQEVILRCVPISNHLYFYWYRQILGQKVEFLVSFYNNEISEKSEIFDDQFSVERPDGSNFTLKIRSTKLEDSAMYFCASMPGTYNEQFFGPGTRLTVL.